This T cell receptor (beta chain) is drawn from a study of tumor and adjacent non-tumor tissue in lung cancer (dated by TCRdb to the late 2010s). Broadly, across the study: The cohort included eleven to twelve adenocarcinoma, a couple of squamous cell carcinoma and 1 small cell lung cancer patients. In total, sequencing yielded 125,075,908 productive TCRbeta reads, which works out to an average of approximately 4 million reads per sample. The approximately 15 patients were aged 31 to 76 years, included about ten men and 5 women, and had TNM stage I to III disease. Around 30 paired specimens, one tumor and one normal lung sample per patient, were profiled by TCRbeta CDR3 sequencing. The study compared bulk TCRbeta repertoires from lung tumor tissue and matched distant non-tumor lung tissue of some 15 lung cancer patients. Results and caveats for the whole study, not just this receptor: With only about 16 patients in the cohort, the authors noted that larger samples and more detailed clinical data are needed. Tumor tissue showed significantly greater TCR diversity (inverse Simpson) than normal lung tissue (approximately 400 vs 170, P = 0.0075, Mann-Whitney U test). The top 100 clones made up a significantly larger cumulative share of the repertoire in normal lung than in tumor tissue. Neither the sequencing platform nor unique molecular identifiers are mentioned in the methods. Younger patients had significantly higher TCR diversity, and higher tumor TCR diversity was associated with shorter overall and disease-free survival. Peripheral blood was not sequenced, so blood TCRbeta repertoires in these lung cancer patients were not examined.

The library was produced with multiplex PCR. Data came from an Illumina HiSeq 2500. TCRbeta libraries were constructed through three rounds of nested PCR with primers (Table S4) according to protocols adapted from ARM-PCR. PCR products of 200-500 bp were gel-excised and purified with the QIAquick gel extraction kit before sequencing. Concerning the study's data processing: Reads were cleaned using Trimmomatic, were merged into complete CDR3 sequences using FLASH, and were assigned to V(D)J germline segments using MiTCR. Clonal diversity was computed as the inverse Simpson's index with VDJtools. In-frame sequences lacking a premature stop codon were counted as productive reads. The public reads were run again by TCRdb, first through fastp at Q25 and then through MiXCR, and only productive beta chains were kept. Rows merge per CDR3 protein into single entries with the most common DNA and genes. The V and J calls were determined by TCRdb, not by the authors. A total of approximately 68,000 distinct CDR3 sequences appear in this sample, about three quarters of them only once. The ten biggest clones cover 28% of the sample.

RNA was isolated from bulk, unsorted tissue, and RNA quality was assessed with a NanoDrop ND-1000 and an Agilent 2100. Donors were newly diagnosed lung cancer patients admitted for thoracic surgery in China between August and November 2014, without prior chemotherapy. Patients who had received previous radiotherapy or chemotherapy, or who had another concurrent cancer, were excluded from the study. Surgical tissue pieces of about 1-2 cm3 were preserved in RNAlater solution and stored at -80 °C until use. There are 14 amino acids in the CDR3, from cysteine to phenylalanine inclusive. Only the CDR3 portion is preserved as DNA: 42 bases, with reading frame beginning at the first base. Via the germline V gene (reference sequence), CDR1 is DFQATT and CDR2 SNEGSKA. As regards this clonotype: Its antigen target is currently unknown. An end of the junction differs from the germline gene, which may be a read error.

The V and J segments used are TRBV20-1 and TRBJ1-2; TRBD1 is perhaps the D gene, given 6 matching bases. Specimen: lung tumor tissue. This clonotype was sampled from a man aged 55 to 70 with non-small cell lung cancer. CDR3 protein: CNARGGTDTYGYTF. The nucleotide sequence is TGCAATGCTAGAGGGGGGACGGACACCTATGGCTACACTTTC.